This entry describes one T cell receptor beta chain. What it recognizes is unknown. The 5'RACE method, run with constant-segment primers, produced TCR alpha and TCR beta cDNA libraries (carrying sample barcodes and UMIs). TCRdb re-analysed the 5' RACE reads in MiXCR, keeping a single row per CDR3 protein. This table has about 110,000 distinct CDR3 sequences, about a sixth appearing once. The record originates from a study of T-cell memory formation after mild COVID-19. From germline, CDR1 is SEHNR and CDR2 FQNEAQ (reference sequence). The CDR3 runs 13 residues. V dropped 5 bases and J dropped 9; count of bases not matched to a gene: 3. Study-level findings and limits: Later expanders leaned toward CD4+, whereas clones contracting from day 15 to 85 were balanced CD4/CD8.

Sequences were obtained from PBMCs or a T cell subset sorted from them (not recorded which). This receptor was identified in an adult woman who had mild COVID-19 (a few samples of this study predate the infection). Cell type and time point are not known. This chain links TRBV7-9 with TRBJ2-1; 11 bases are shared with TRBD2. The CDR3 sequence is CASSLTSGIEQFF. The CDR3 bases are TGTGCCAGCAGCCTGACTAGCGGGATTGAGCAGTTCTTC.